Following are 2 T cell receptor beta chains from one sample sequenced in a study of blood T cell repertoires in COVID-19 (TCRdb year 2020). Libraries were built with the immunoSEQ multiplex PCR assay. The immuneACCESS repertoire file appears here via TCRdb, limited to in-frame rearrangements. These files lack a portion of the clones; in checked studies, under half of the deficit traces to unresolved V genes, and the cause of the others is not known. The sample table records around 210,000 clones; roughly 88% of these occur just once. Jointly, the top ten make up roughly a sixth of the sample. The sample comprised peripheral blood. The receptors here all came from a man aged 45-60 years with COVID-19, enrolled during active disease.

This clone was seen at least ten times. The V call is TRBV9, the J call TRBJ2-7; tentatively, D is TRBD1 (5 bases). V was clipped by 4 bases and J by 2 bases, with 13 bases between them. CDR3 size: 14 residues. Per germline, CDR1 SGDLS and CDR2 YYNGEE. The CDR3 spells CASSIGHLPYEQYF. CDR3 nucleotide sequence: TGTGCCAGCAGCATCGGACACCTCCCCTACGAGCAGTACTTC.

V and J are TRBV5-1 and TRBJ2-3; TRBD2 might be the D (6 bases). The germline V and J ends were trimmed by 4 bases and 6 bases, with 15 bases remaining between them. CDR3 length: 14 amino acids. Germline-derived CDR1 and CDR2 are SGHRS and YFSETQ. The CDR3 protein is CASSPGTPRDTQYF. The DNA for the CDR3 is TGCGCCAGCAGCCCCGGGACTCCTAGGGATACGCAGTATTTT.